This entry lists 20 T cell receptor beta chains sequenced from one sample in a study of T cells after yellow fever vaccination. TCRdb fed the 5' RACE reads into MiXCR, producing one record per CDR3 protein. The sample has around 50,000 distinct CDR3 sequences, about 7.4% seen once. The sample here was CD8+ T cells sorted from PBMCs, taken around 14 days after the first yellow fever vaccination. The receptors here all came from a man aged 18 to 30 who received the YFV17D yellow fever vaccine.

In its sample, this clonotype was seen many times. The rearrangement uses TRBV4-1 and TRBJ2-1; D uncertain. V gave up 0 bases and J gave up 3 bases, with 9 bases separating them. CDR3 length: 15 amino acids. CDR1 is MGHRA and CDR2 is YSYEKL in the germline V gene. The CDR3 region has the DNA TGCGCCAGCAGCCAAGATAGGGCCATCTACAATGAGCAGTTCTTC. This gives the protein CASSQDRAIYNEQFF.

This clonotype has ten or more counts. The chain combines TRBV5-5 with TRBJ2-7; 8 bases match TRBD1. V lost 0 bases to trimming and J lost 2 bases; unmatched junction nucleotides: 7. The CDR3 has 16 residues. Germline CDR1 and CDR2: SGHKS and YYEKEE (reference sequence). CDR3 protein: CASSLDGTGMTYEQYV. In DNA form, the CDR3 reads TGTGCCAGCAGCTTGGACGGGACAGGTATGACCTACGAGCAGTACGTC.

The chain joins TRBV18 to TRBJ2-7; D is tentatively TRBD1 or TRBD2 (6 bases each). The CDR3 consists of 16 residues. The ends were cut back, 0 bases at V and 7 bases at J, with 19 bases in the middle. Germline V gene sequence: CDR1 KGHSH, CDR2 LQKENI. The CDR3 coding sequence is TGTGCCAGCTCACCACCGGGGAGGAGCAGGGGTCGGGAGCAGTACTTC. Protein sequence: CASSPPGRSRGREQYF.

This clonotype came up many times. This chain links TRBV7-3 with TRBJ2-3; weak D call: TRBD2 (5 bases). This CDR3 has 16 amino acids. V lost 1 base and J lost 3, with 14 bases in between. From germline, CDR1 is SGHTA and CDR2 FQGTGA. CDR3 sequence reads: CASSLNGVSGTDTQYF. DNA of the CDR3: TGTGCCAGCAGCTTAAACGGGGTCTCGGGAACAGATACGCAGTATTTT.

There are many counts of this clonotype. In DNA, the CDR3 is TGCAGCGCCGACGGGGTCTCGAACACCGGGGAGCTGTTTTTT. Translated, it gives CSADGVSNTGELFF. This chain uses TRBV29-1 with TRBJ2-2, with a tentative D call TRBD2 (5 bases). In germline, CDR1 is SQVTM, CDR2 ANQGSEA. The CDR3 loop spans 14 amino acids. V lost 7 bases and J lost 0, with 12 bases in between.

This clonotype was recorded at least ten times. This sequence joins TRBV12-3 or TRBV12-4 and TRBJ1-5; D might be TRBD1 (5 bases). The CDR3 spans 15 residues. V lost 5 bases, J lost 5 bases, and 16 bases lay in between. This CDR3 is CASSQAGLPDQPQHF. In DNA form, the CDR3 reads TGTGCCAGCAGTCAGGCGGGGCTCCCAGATCAGCCCCAGCATTTT.

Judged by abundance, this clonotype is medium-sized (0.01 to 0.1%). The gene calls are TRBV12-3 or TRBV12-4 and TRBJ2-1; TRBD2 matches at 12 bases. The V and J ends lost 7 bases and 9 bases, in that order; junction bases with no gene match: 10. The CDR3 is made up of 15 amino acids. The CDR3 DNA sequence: TGTGCCAGCACCCGGGCTAGCGGGGGGGCCGGTGAGCAGTTCTTC. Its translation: CASTRASGGAGEQFF.

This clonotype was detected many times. The CDR3 DNA is TGTGCCAGCAGCCAGGGCGACGTCGAGCAGTACTTC. It translates to CASSQGDVEQYF. The V gene is TRBV4-2, the J gene TRBJ2-7; D remains ambiguous. CDR3 length: 12 residues. In germline, CDR1 is LGHNA, CDR2 YNFKEQ. V lost 3 bases, J lost 6 bases, and 9 bases lay in between.

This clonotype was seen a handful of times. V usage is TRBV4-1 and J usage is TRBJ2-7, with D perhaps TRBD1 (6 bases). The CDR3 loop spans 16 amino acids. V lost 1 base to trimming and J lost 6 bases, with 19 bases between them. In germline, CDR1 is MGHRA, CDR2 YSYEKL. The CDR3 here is CASSQGPYRDSREQYF. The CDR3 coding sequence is TGCGCCAGCAGCCAAGGACCCTACAGGGATTCCCGCGAGCAGTACTTC.

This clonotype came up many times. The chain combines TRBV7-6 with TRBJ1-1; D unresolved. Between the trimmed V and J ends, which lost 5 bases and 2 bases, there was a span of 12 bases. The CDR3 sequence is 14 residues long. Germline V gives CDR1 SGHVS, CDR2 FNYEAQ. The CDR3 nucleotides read TGTGCCAGCAGCGAATACGTATCCAACACTGAAGCTTTCTTT. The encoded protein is CASSEYVSNTEAFF.

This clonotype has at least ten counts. The CDR3 loop is CASSRETGRGYGYTF. Here the CDR3 DNA reads TGCGCCAGCAGCCGAGAGACAGGGAGAGGCTATGGCTACACCTTC. The genes are TRBV4-1 and TRBJ1-2; 7 bases are shared with TRBD1. J gave up 4 bases and V 4 bases, and 9 bases lay outside the gene matches. CDR3 size: 15 residues. Germline lookup yields CDR1 MGHRA and CDR2 YSYEKL.

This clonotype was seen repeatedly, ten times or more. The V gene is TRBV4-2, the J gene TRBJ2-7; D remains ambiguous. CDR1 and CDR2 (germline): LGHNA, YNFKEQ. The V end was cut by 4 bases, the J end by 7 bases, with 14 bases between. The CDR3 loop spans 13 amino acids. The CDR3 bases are TGTGCCAGCAGCCTCTCCCTGCAAAGAGAGCAGTACTTC. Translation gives CASSLSLQREQYF.

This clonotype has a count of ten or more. CDR3 nucleotides: TGCAGCGTAGGACGGGGGCTCTCCAATGAGCAGTTCTTC. Translated, it gives CSVGRGLSNEQFF. The chain employs TRBV29-1 and TRBJ2-1; possibly TRBD1 or TRBD2 for D (6 bases each). The CDR3 has 13 amino acids. V was clipped by 6 bases and J by 6 bases, with 15 bases between them. Germline CDR1 reads SQVTM; CDR2 reads ANQGSEA.

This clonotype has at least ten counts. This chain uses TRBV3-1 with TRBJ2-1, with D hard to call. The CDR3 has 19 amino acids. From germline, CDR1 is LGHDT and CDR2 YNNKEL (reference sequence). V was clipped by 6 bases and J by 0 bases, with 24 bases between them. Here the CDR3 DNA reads TGTGCCAGCAGGTCGTCGAGAGGTTCTAACCCAAGCTCCTACAATGAGCAGTTCTTC. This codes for CASRSSRGSNPSSYNEQFF.

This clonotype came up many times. DNA of the CDR3: TGCAGCGTTGGAAGCAGCGGCGCGAATGAGCAGTTCTTC. Amino acids: CSVGSSGANEQFF. The chain carries TRBV29-1 and TRBJ2-1, with D possibly matching TRBD2 (5 bases). There are 13 residues in the CDR3. CDR1 and CDR2 from the germline V gene are SQVTM and ANQGSEA. V lost 4 bases to trimming and J lost 7 bases, with 14 bases between them.

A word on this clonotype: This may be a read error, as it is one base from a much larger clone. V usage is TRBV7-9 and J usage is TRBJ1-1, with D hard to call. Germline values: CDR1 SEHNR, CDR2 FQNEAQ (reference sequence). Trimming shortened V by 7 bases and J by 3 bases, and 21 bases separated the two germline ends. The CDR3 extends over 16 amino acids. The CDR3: CASTEFPENGDTEAFF. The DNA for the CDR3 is TGTGCCAGCACGGAGTTCCCGGAGAACGGGGACACTGAAGCTTTCTTT.

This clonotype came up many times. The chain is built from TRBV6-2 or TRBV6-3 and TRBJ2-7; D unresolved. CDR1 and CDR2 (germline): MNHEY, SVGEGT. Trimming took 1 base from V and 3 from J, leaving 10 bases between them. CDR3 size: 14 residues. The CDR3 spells CASSYYGPLYEQYF. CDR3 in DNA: TGTGCCAGCAGTTACTACGGCCCCCTCTACGAGCAGTACTTC.

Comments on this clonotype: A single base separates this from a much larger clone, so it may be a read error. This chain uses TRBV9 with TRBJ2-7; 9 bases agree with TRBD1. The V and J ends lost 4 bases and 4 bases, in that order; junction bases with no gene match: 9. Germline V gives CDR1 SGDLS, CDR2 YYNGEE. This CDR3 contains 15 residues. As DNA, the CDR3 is TGTGCCAGCAGCCCCCGGGACAGGGTGGATTACGAGCAGTACTTC. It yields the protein CASSPRDRVDYEQYF.

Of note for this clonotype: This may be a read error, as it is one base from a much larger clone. The CDR3 sequence: CASSAWGEGNEQFF. CDR3 nucleotide sequence: TGTGCCAGCAGCGCCTGGGGGGAAGGGAATGAGCAGTTCTTC. The V gene is TRBV12-3 or TRBV12-4, the J gene TRBJ2-1, with a possible D match to TRBD2 (6 bases). The CDR3 has 14 amino acids. The V end lost 6 bases, the J end lost 7 bases, and 16 bases lay between the germline ends.

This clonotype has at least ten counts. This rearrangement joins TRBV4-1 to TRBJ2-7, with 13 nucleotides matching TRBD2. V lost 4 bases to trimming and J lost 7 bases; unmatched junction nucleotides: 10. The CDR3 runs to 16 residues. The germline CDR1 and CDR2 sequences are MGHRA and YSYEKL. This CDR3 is CASSRITSGGVWEQYV. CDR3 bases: TGCGCCAGCAGCCGGATTACTAGCGGGGGGGTGTGGGAGCAGTACGTC.